Listed below are T cell receptor beta chains from one sample, sequenced in a study of identical twins. MiXCR, applied by TCRdb to the 5' RACE reads, yields one record per CDR3 protein. The sample gives 600,000 to 700,000 distinct CDR3 sequences, less than 25% of which show up once; 4% to 4.5% is in the top ten. These data also formed part of another study, on T cells expressing NK-cell markers.

Sequencing was done on a sample of PBMCs. All receptors derive from a woman under 30 in good health. Both conserved end residues are part of each CDR3. Each record gives: V gene, clone size, D gene, CDR3 length, J gene, CDR3 protein, CDR3 DNA. The D gene is left open where the match is weak. Where a row states a size, it is once, few, many or the class of an expanded clone; other rows omit it.

V: TRBV15; size: -; D: TRBD2; length: 14; J: TRBJ2-2; CDR3: CATRLAVNTGELFF; DNA: TGTGCCACCAGACTAGCGGTGAACACCGGGGAGCTGTTTTTT
V: TRBV5-5; size: -; D: -; length: 15; J: TRBJ2-7; CDR3: CASSPLPDSSYEQYF; DNA: TGTGCCAGCAGCCCTCTTCCCGATAGCTCCTACGAGCAGTACTTC
V: TRBV3-1; size: few; D: TRBD1; length: 15; J: TRBJ2-4; CDR3: CASSQAGTAKNIQYF; DNA: TGTGCCAGCAGCCAAGCCGGGACAGCGAAAAACATTCAGTACTTC
V: TRBV5-1; size: few; D: TRBD1; length: 15; J: TRBJ1-1; CDR3: CASSSDLQGGTEAFF; DNA: TGCGCCAGCAGTTCCGACCTACAGGGGGGCACTGAAGCTTTCTTT
V: TRBV5-1; size: few; D: TRBD2; length: 16; J: TRBJ2-3; CDR3: CASRASGGPSTDTQYF; DNA: TGCGCCAGCAGGGCTAGCGGGGGGCCAAGCACAGATACGCAGTATTTT
V: TRBV20-1; size: few; D: -; length: 14; J: TRBJ1-1; CDR3: CSAYKGSSNTEAFF; DNA: TGCAGTGCATATAAGGGCAGCTCGAACACTGAAGCTTTCTTT
V: TRBV12-3/TRBV12-4; size: few; D: TRBD1; length: 15; J: TRBJ1-2; CDR3: CASRTGTGADYGYTF; DNA: TGTGCCAGCAGAACCGGGACAGGGGCAGACTATGGCTACACCTTC
V: TRBV12-3/TRBV12-4; size: -; D: TRBD2; length: 16; J: TRBJ2-2; CDR3: CASSLAGLGISGELFF; DNA: TGTGCCAGCAGTTTGGCGGGACTAGGGATATCCGGGGAGCTGTTTTTT
V: TRBV15; size: -; D: -; length: 13; J: TRBJ2-6; CDR3: CATSESGANVLTF; DNA: TGTGCCACCAGCGAATCTGGGGCCAACGTCCTGACTTTC
V: TRBV7-2; size: many; D: TRBD1; length: 13; J: TRBJ2-7; CDR3: CASSFRQGYEQYF; DNA: TGTGCCAGCAGCTTCCGACAGGGGTACGAGCAGTACTTC
V: TRBV5-5; size: few; D: -; length: 13; J: TRBJ2-1; CDR3: CASSETSRHEQFF; DNA: TGTGCCAGCAGCGAGACATCCCGGCATGAGCAGTTCTTC
V: TRBV7-9; size: -; D: TRBD1; length: 14; J: TRBJ1-1; CDR3: CASSLRQGADEAFF; DNA: TGTGCCAGCAGCTTAAGGCAGGGGGCTGATGAAGCTTTCTTT
V: TRBV4-2; size: few; D: TRBD2; length: 20; J: TRBJ2-1; CDR3: CASSQDRGRVAGDRGGEQFF; DNA: TGTGCCAGCAGCCAAGACAGGGGGAGGGTAGCGGGGGACCGCGGGGGTGAGCAGTTCTTC
V: TRBV10-2; size: many; D: TRBD2; length: 15; J: TRBJ2-5; CDR3: CASAIAGGGQETQYF; DNA: TGCGCCAGCGCAATAGCGGGAGGAGGACAAGAGACCCAGTACTTC
V: TRBV18; size: -; D: -; length: 15; J: TRBJ2-7; CDR3: CASSRGTASSYEQYF; DNA: TGTGCCAGCTCACGCGGGACGGCCAGCTCCTACGAGCAGTACTTC
V: TRBV29-1; size: few; D: -; length: 14; J: TRBJ2-1; CDR3: CSVERGFSYNEQFF; DNA: TGCAGCGTTGAGAGGGGATTCTCCTACAATGAGCAGTTCTTC
V: TRBV5-1; size: many; D: -; length: 14; J: TRBJ2-5; CDR3: CASSLGGAQETQYF; DNA: TGCGCCAGCAGCTTGGGGGGGGCCCAAGAGACCCAGTACTTC
V: TRBV20-1; size: -; D: TRBD2; length: 15; J: TRBJ2-3; CDR3: CSQKGLAGVTDTQYF; DNA: TGCAGCCAAAAGGGACTAGCGGGGGTGACAGATACGCAGTATTTT
V: TRBV10-3; size: -; D: -; length: 12; J: TRBJ2-1; CDR3: CAISGRYNEQFF; DNA: TGTGCCATCAGTGGCCGTTACAATGAGCAGTTCTTC
V: TRBV12-3/TRBV12-4; size: few; D: TRBD2; length: 16; J: TRBJ2-7; CDR3: CASGPGASGSKHEQYF; DNA: TGTGCCAGCGGCCCAGGGGCTAGCGGGAGTAAACACGAGCAGTACTTC
V: TRBV5-1; size: many; D: TRBD2; length: 13; J: TRBJ2-1; CDR3: CASTRGLGNEQFF; DNA: TGCGCCAGCACTAGGGGACTAGGGAATGAGCAGTTCTTC
V: TRBV10-3; size: many; D: -; length: 11; J: TRBJ2-7; CDR3: CAIGGSYEQYF; DNA: TGTGCCATCGGAGGCAGCTACGAGCAGTACTTC
V: TRBV27; size: many; D: -; length: 17; J: TRBJ2-7; CDR3: CASSSRSVQATSYEQYF; DNA: TGTGCCAGCAGTTCAAGGAGTGTGCAGGCAACCTCCTACGAGCAGTACTTC
V: TRBV6-1; size: few; D: -; length: 13; J: TRBJ2-2; CDR3: CASSGVNTGELFF; DNA: TGTGCCAGCAGTGGCGTTAACACCGGGGAGCTGTTTTTT
V: TRBV7-9; size: few; D: TRBD2; length: 16; J: TRBJ2-1; CDR3: CASSSTRGAGDNEQFF; DNA: TGTGCCAGCAGCTCAACGCGGGGTGCGGGGGACAATGAGCAGTTCTTC
V: TRBV7-9; size: -; D: TRBD2; length: 15; J: TRBJ2-3; CDR3: CASSYTSAFTDTQYF; DNA: TGTGCCAGCAGCTATACTAGCGCCTTCACAGATACGCAGTATTTT
V: TRBV9; size: -; D: -; length: 16; J: TRBJ2-1; CDR3: CASSVRGTPTLDEQFF; DNA: TGTGCCAGCAGCGTCAGAGGGACTCCCACACTGGATGAGCAGTTCTTC
V: TRBV7-2; size: -; D: -; length: 17; J: TRBJ2-1; CDR3: CASSLKGGGGIYNEQFF; DNA: TGTGCCAGCAGCCTAAAGGGGGGGGGAGGGATCTACAATGAGCAGTTCTTC
V: TRBV20-1; size: few; D: -; length: 16; J: TRBJ2-3; CDR3: CSARLRGVLSTDTQYF; DNA: TGCAGTGCTAGACTTCGCGGGGTCTTAAGCACAGATACGCAGTATTTT
V: TRBV25-1; size: many; D: TRBD2; length: 17; J: TRBJ2-5; CDR3: CASSELGDSGGAGTQYF; DNA: TGTGCCAGCAGTGAATTAGGTGATAGCGGGGGGGCAGGGACCCAGTACTTC
V: TRBV7-9; size: -; D: -; length: 14; J: TRBJ2-7; CDR3: CASSSDGINYEQYF; DNA: TGTGCCAGCAGCTCCGACGGGATTAACTACGAGCAGTACTTC
V: TRBV5-1; size: -; D: -; length: 15; J: TRBJ2-6; CDR3: CASSRWAVGANVLTF; DNA: TGCGCCAGCAGCCGATGGGCCGTAGGGGCCAACGTCCTGACTTTC
V: TRBV27; size: few; D: TRBD1; length: 15; J: TRBJ2-2; CDR3: CASSIRQGFAGELFF; DNA: TGTGCCAGCAGTATTAGACAGGGATTTGCAGGGGAGCTGTTTTTT
V: TRBV5-6; size: few; D: -; length: 16; J: TRBJ2-4; CDR3: CASSLTGLATKNIQYF; DNA: TGTGCCAGCAGCCTGACGGGGTTGGCGACCAAAAACATTCAGTACTTC
V: TRBV12-3/TRBV12-4; size: many; D: -; length: 13; J: TRBJ1-6; CDR3: CASSLGPYSPLHF; DNA: TGTGCCAGCAGTTTGGGCCCCTATTCACCCCTCCACTTT
V: TRBV6-5; size: -; D: TRBD2; length: 16; J: TRBJ2-3; CDR3: CASRLASGGPPDTQYF; DNA: TGTGCCAGCAGACTCGCTAGCGGGGGCCCCCCCGATACGCAGTATTTT
V: TRBV20-1; size: -; D: TRBD1; length: 13; J: TRBJ2-5; CDR3: CSADGYRGETQYF; DNA: TGCAGTGCTGACGGGTACAGGGGGGAGACCCAGTACTTC
V: TRBV12-3/TRBV12-4; size: few; D: TRBD1; length: 12; J: TRBJ2-1; CDR3: CASSPGTGVEFF; DNA: TGTGCCAGCAGTCCCGGGACAGGGGTGGAGTTCTTC
V: TRBV5-6; size: many; D: -; length: 15; J: TRBJ2-3; CDR3: CASSLGMGASDTQYF; DNA: TGTGCCAGCAGCTTGGGGATGGGGGCCTCGGATACGCAGTATTTT
V: TRBV14; size: few; D: -; length: 15; J: TRBJ2-4; CDR3: CASSLAGGPKNIQYF; DNA: TGTGCCAGCAGCCTAGCCGGGGGTCCCAAAAACATTCAGTACTTC
V: TRBV20-1; size: -; D: TRBD2; length: 18; J: TRBJ2-3; CDR3: CSARALASGATSTDTQYF; DNA: TGCAGTGCTAGAGCCCTTGCTAGCGGGGCTACAAGCACAGATACGCAGTATTTT
V: TRBV29-1; size: many; D: -; length: 14; J: TRBJ2-7; CDR3: CSVEAQGRHNEQYF; DNA: TGCAGCGTTGAAGCGCAGGGAAGGCACAACGAGCAGTACTTC
V: TRBV19; size: -; D: -; length: 15; J: TRBJ2-6; CDR3: CASRTGDSGANVLTF; DNA: TGTGCCAGTAGGACGGGCGATTCTGGGGCCAACGTCCTGACTTTC
V: TRBV7-6; size: -; D: -; length: 15; J: TRBJ1-4; CDR3: CASSGTEGNGEKLFF; DNA: TGTGCCAGCAGCGGAACGGAGGGGAATGGTGAAAAACTGTTTTTT
V: TRBV20-1; size: few; D: TRBD1; length: 14; J: TRBJ1-6; CDR3: CSARGDRLNSPLHF; DNA: TGCAGTGCTAGAGGGGACAGGTTAAATTCACCCCTCCACTTT
V: TRBV11-1; size: few; D: TRBD2; length: 21; J: TRBJ2-1; CDR3: CASSLGVLGGTNGNQYNEQFF; DNA: TGTGCCAGCAGCTTAGGGGTTCTGGGGGGGACTAACGGGAATCAGTACAATGAGCAGTTCTTC
V: TRBV15; size: -; D: -; length: 19; J: TRBJ1-1; CDR3: CATSREGLAGDRTNTEAFF; DNA: TGTGCCACCAGCAGAGAGGGCTTAGCGGGAGACCGAACGAACACTGAAGCTTTCTTT
V: TRBV5-1; size: -; D: TRBD2; length: 19; J: TRBJ2-1; CDR3: CASSWGLAGVGGWSNEQFF; DNA: TGCGCCAGCAGCTGGGGACTAGCGGGAGTCGGTGGTTGGTCGAATGAGCAGTTCTTC
V: TRBV29-1; size: few; D: -; length: 13; J: TRBJ1-2; CDR3: CSVGTRGSYGYTF; DNA: TGCAGCGTCGGGACCAGGGGATCCTATGGCTACACCTTC